This T cell receptor beta chain was observed in a study of T cell repertoires in ileal Crohn's disease. General study points: Compared with CD4 T cells, sorted CD8 cells carried more expanded clones.

This CDR3 spans 11 amino acids. Germline-derived CDR1 and CDR2 are SEHNR and FQNEAQ (reference sequence). V shed 5 bases and J shed 8 bases, with 9 bases lying between them. Libraries were prepared by immunoSEQ multiplex PCR; TCRdb keeps only in-frame clonotypes and omits some of them. The table has about 14,000 clones, around 82% seen once. On this clone: What it binds is not known.

The J gene is TRBJ1-2, the V gene TRBV7-9; D perhaps matches TRBD1 (5 bases). Sequencing was carried out using ileal tissue. The receptor was derived from an adult with Crohn's disease. CDR3 loop: CASSEGEGYTF. CDR3 DNA sequence: TGTGCCAGCAGCGAAGGGGAAGGCTACACCTTC.